This T cell receptor beta chain originates from a study of T cells in Graves' hyperthyroidism and ophthalmopathy. Researchers took RNA transcripts and amplified the TCR beta CDR3 regions from them. When the TCR CDR3 underwent first-round RT-PCR, the HTBI primer set was used. Using its own MiXCR run on the multiplex PCR reads, TCRdb lists one record per CDR3 protein. The sample has over 550,000 distinct CDR3 sequences, 15% to 20% seen once. This clonotype was recorded many times. CDR1 and CDR2 (germline): SGDLS, YYNGEE. This CDR3 has 13 residues. Deletions cut 3 bases from V and 2 bases from J, with 6 bases between.

The chain recombines TRBV9 with TRBJ2-1, with D maybe TRBD2 (5 bases). The sequence was collected from a woman between 18 and 29 years old with Graves' hyperthyroidism. The sequenced sample consisted of blood. The CDR3 DNA sequence: TGTGCCAGCAGCGCTAGCCCCTACAATGAGCAGTTCTTC. Protein: CASSASPYNEQFF.